Listed below are T cell receptor beta chains from one sample, sequenced in a study of control samples from healthy donors and cancer patients. Clones were sequenced by immunoSEQ multiplex PCR, and TCRdb holds only the in-frame ones, with some missing. The table shows approximately 97,000 clones, with roughly 89% occurring only once. Sequenced sample: blood. Receptors were obtained from a human donor in good health. The donor label of this sample is uncertain. CDR3s include the opening cysteine and the closing phenylalanine or tryptophan. D genes are given only for firm matches. Not all rows give a size; the values are once, few, many and, for expanded clones, a class.

D gene | J gene | clone size | V gene | CDR3 protein | CDR3 DNA
- | TRBJ1-2 | - | TRBV19 | CASSPALRGQGYTF | TGTGCCAGTAGTCCCGCTCTCAGGGGACAAGGCTACACCTTC
- | TRBJ2-7 | - | TRBV5-6 | CASSSDDGKQYF | TGTGCCAGCAGCTCAGACGATGGCAAGCAGTACTTC
- | TRBJ2-3 | - | TRBV6-1 | CASSEGGVGDTQYF | TGTGCCAGCAGTGAAGGAGGGGTCGGAGATACGCAGTATTTT
- | TRBJ1-5 | - | TRBV12-5 | CASGLGEDLGHGQPQHF | TGTGCTAGTGGTTTAGGCGAAGATTTGGGGCACGGACAGCCCCAGCATTTT
- | TRBJ2-5 | - | TRBV11-3 | CASSLVLGETQYF | TGTGCCAGCAGCTTAGTCCTAGGGGAGACCCAGTACTTC
TRBD1 | TRBJ1-2 | - | TRBV9 | CASSVEGQGGRGYTF | TGTGCCAGCAGCGTAGAGGGACAGGGTGGACGTGGCTACACCTTC
- | TRBJ2-2 | once | TRBV6-5 | CASSPGSGELFF | TGTGCCAGCAGCCCCGGGAGCGGGGAGCTGTTTTTT
- | TRBJ2-5 | once | TRBV9 | CASSVAGGEWTQYF | TGTGCCAGCAGCGTGGCCGGGGGCGAATGGACCCAGTACTTC
- | TRBJ2-3 | - | TRBV24-1 | CATGGDTDTQYF | TGTGCCACCGGAGGGGATACAGATACGCAGTATTTT
TRBD1 | TRBJ1-2 | - | TRBV4-3 | CASSQSPGTGAGYTF | TGCGCCAGCAGCCAAAGTCCCGGGACAGGGGCCGGCTACACCTTC
- | TRBJ2-2 | - | TRBV3-1/TRBV3-2 | CASSRQEDNMNTGELFF | TGTGCCAGCAGTAGACAGGAGGATAACATGAACACCGGGGAGCTGTTTTTT
- | TRBJ2-1 | - | TRBV28 | CASRWAGIDNEQFF | TGTGCCAGCCGGTGGGCGGGAATTGACAATGAGCAGTTCTTC
TRBD1 | TRBJ1-1 | - | TRBV10-3 | CAIRMPGQGRDTEAFF | TGTGCCATCAGGATGCCGGGACAGGGAAGGGACACTGAAGCTTTCTTT
- | TRBJ2-5 | - | TRBV5-1 | CASSTGLQETQYF | TGCGCCAGCAGCACGGGACTCCAAGAGACCCAGTACTTC
TRBD2 | TRBJ2-2 | - | TRBV10-1 | CASSTGTSGAGELFF | TGCGCCAGCAGCACCGGGACTAGCGGCGCCGGGGAGCTGTTTTTT
- | TRBJ1-3 | - | TRBV30 | CAWSSGSGNTIYF | TGTGCCTGGAGTAGTGGCTCTGGAAACACCATATATTTT
- | TRBJ1-4 | once | TRBV9 | CASSASGRATNEKLFF | TGTGCCAGCAGCGCCAGTGGGCGGGCCACTAATGAAAAACTGTTTTTT
- | TRBJ1-5 | - | TRBV27 | CASRKKLNQPQHF | TGTGCCAGCAGAAAAAAGCTAAATCAGCCCCAGCATTTT
- | TRBJ1-1 | - | TRBV19 | CASSIGGYDGAFF | TGTGCCAGTAGTATAGGGGGCTATGATGGAGCTTTCTTT
- | TRBJ2-5 | - | TRBV5-1 | CASRSGGQETQYF | TGCGCCAGCAGATCCGGGGGCCAAGAGACCCAGTACTTC
- | TRBJ1-2 | - | TRBV5-1 | CASSLGKGNYGYTF | TGCGCCAGCAGCTTGGGCAAGGGGAACTATGGCTACACCTTC
- | TRBJ1-5 | - | TRBV7-2 | CASSLYVGALDQPQHF | TGTGCCAGCAGCTTATATGTCGGGGCGCTAGATCAGCCCCAGCATTTT
- | TRBJ1-5 | - | TRBV21-1 | CASSPRGQPQHF | TGTGCCAGCAGCCCCCGAGGCCAGCCCCAGCATTTT
TRBD2 | TRBJ2-5 | - | TRBV7-7 | CASSLVRGNQETQYF | TGTGCCAGCAGCTTAGTGCGGGGGAACCAAGAGACCCAGTACTTC
TRBD1 | TRBJ2-3 | - | TRBV5-1 | CAGRPGTGTDTQYF | TGCGCCGGCAGGCCCGGGACAGGCACAGATACGCAGTATTTT
- | TRBJ1-2 | - | TRBV4-1 | CASSQDTLGNYGYTF | TGCGCCAGCAGCCAAGATACCCTCGGAAACTATGGCTACACCTTC
- | TRBJ1-4 | - | TRBV9 | CASSAGQSTNEKLFF | TGTGCCAGCAGCGCCGGACAGTCAACTAATGAAAAACTGTTTTTT
- | TRBJ2-1 | - | TRBV27 | CASSFLSVVDAYNEQFF | TGTGCCAGCAGTTTTTTATCAGTGGTGGATGCCTACAATGAGCAGTTCTTC
TRBD1 | TRBJ2-2 | - | TRBV5-4 | CASSLRTGGGGELFF | TGTGCCAGCAGCCTTCGGACAGGGGGAGGCGGGGAGCTGTTTTTT